This T cell receptor (beta chain) comes out of a study of blood T cell repertoires in COVID-19. In germline, CDR1 is SGHVS, CDR2 FQNEAQ. The CDR3 runs to 18 residues. V lost 5 bases and J lost 2, with 21 bases in between. The age range of participants was 18 to 89 years, with residence in under 30 US areas. Clinical history reported by participants formed the basis on which cohorts were assigned. The protocol was immunoSEQ multiplex PCR, while the TCRdb copy is restricted to in-frame clones and leaves out a portion. Of fewer than 500,000 clones detected, roughly 85% appear once; the ten largest clones hold almost 2%.

The receptor comes from a woman aged 18-29 years with acute COVID-19. This sequence joins TRBV7-8 and TRBJ2-2, with a tentative D call TRBD2 (7 bases). Material: PBMCs or T cells enriched from blood (not recorded which). CDR3 nucleotides: TGTGCCAGCAGCAATAGGGGGAGGGGACGGAAAAACACCGGGGAGCTGTTTTTT. It translates to CASSNRGRGRKNTGELFF.